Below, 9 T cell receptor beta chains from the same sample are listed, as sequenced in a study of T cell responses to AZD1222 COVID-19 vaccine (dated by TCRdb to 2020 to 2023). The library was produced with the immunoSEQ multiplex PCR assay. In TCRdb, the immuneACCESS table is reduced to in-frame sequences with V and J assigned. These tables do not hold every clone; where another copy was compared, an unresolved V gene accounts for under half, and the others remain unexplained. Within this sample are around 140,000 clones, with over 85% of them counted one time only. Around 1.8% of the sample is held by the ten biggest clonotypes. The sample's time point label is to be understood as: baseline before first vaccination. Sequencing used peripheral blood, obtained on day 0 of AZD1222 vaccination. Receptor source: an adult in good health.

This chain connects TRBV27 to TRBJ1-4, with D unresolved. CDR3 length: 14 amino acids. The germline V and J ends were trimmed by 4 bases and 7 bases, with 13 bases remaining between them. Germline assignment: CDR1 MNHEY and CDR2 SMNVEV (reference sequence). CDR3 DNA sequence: TGTGCCAGCAGTTCGAGGGATGTGGGTGAAAAACTGTTTTTT. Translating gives CASSSRDVGEKLFF.

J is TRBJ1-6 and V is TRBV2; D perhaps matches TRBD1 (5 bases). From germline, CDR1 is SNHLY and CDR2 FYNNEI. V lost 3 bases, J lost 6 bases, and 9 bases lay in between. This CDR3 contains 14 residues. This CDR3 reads CASSDGTANSPLHF. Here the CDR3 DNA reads TGTGCCAGCAGTGACGGGACCGCTAATTCACCCCTCCACTTT.

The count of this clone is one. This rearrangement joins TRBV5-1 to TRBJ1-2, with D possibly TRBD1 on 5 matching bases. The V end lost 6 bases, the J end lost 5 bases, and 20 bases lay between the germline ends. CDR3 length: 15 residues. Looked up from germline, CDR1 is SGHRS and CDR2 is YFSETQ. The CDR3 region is CASMEGQGTEYGYTF. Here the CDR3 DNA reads TGCGCCAGCATGGAAGGGCAGGGTACTGAATATGGCTACACCTTC.

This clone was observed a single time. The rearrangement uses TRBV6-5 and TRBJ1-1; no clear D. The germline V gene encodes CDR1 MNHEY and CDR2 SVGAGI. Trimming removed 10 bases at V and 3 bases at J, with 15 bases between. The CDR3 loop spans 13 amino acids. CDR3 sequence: CATTYNGDTEAFF. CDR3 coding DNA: TGTGCCACTACCTACAATGGGGACACTGAAGCTTTCTTT.

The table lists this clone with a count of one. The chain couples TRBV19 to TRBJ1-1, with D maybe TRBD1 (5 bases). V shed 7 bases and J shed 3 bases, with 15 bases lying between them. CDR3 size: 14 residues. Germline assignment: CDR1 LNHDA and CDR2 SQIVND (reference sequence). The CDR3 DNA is TGTGCCAGTAAAGCGTGGTTGGGACACACTGAAGCTTTCTTT. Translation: CASKAWLGHTEAFF.

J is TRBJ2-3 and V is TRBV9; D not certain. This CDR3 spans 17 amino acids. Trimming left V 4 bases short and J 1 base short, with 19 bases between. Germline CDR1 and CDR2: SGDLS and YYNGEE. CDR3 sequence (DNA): TGTGCCAGCAGCATCAATCCAGGCCCCGCCGGCACAGATACGCAGTATTTT. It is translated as CASSINPGPAGTDTQYF.

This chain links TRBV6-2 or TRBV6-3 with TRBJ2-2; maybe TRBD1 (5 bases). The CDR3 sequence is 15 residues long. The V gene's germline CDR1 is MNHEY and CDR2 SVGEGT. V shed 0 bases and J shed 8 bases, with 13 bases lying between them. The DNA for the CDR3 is TGTGCCAGCAGTTACTCGCCGCCAGGGTGGGGGGAGCTGTTTTTT. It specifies CASSYSPPGWGELFF.

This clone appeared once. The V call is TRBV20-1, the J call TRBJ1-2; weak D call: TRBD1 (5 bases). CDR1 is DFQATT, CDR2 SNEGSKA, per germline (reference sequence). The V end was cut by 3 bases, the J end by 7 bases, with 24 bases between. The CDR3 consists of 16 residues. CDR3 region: CSASRPGLVNRGGYTF. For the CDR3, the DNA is TGCAGTGCTAGTAGGCCGGGACTCGTGAATAGGGGTGGCTACACCTTC.

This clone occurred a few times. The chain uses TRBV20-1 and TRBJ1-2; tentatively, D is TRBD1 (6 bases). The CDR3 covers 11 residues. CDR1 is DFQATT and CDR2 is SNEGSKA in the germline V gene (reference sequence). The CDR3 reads CSTRQDDGYTF. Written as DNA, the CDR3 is TGCAGCACGAGACAGGACGATGGCTACACCTTC.